The rows below give T cell receptor beta chains drawn from one sample of a study of OX40 agonist ivuxolimab in advanced cancers. Repertoires were generated with immunoSEQ multiplex PCR, while TCRdb's copy carries only in-frame clones and drops some. The data show 20,000 to 25,000 clones, 70% to 90% seen once. Specimen: CD4+ or CD8+ T cells sorted from blood, collected in a trial of the OX40 agonist ivuxolimab. The receptors originated from an adult with an advanced solid tumor such as melanoma, head and neck, liver or kidney cancer. The CDR3 runs from the conserved cysteine through the conserved F or W. The order of the fields is CDR3 protein, CDR3 DNA, clone size, CDR3 length, D gene, V gene, J gene. D genes are given only for firm matches. Rows may omit the clone size; those that give it use once, few, many or a size class.

cdr3_aa: CASSWTGGLETQYF
cdr3_nt: TGTGCCAGCAGTTGGACGGGGGGGCTGGAGACCCAGTACTTC
clone_size: .
cdr3_length: 14
d_call: TRBD2
v_call: TRBV27
j_call: TRBJ2-5

cdr3_aa: CASSLAASGGSYEQYF
cdr3_nt: TGTGCCAGCAGCTTAGCTGCTAGCGGGGGCTCCTACGAGCAGTACTTC
clone_size: .
cdr3_length: 16
d_call: TRBD2
v_call: TRBV7-8
j_call: TRBJ2-7

cdr3_aa: CASRKCLGGGTLSYEQYF
cdr3_nt: TGCGCCAGCAGGAAGTGTTTGGGTGGAGGTACGCTGTCCTACGAGCAGTACTTC
clone_size: .
cdr3_length: 18
d_call: .
v_call: TRBV10-1
j_call: TRBJ2-7

cdr3_aa: CASRDKPGQAKSPLHF
cdr3_nt: TGTGCCAGTAGGGATAAACCGGGACAGGCAAAATCACCCCTCCACTTT
clone_size: .
cdr3_length: 16
d_call: TRBD1
v_call: TRBV19
j_call: TRBJ1-6

cdr3_aa: CSVEDRGETQYF
cdr3_nt: TGCAGCGTTGAAGACAGGGGGGAGACCCAGTACTTC
clone_size: .
cdr3_length: 12
d_call: TRBD1
v_call: TRBV29-1
j_call: TRBJ2-5

cdr3_aa: CSAKRQGREQYF
cdr3_nt: TGCAGCGCCAAGAGACAGGGCCGGGAGCAGTACTTC
clone_size: .
cdr3_length: 12
d_call: TRBD1
v_call: TRBV29-1
j_call: TRBJ2-7

cdr3_aa: CASSLGNSPLHF
cdr3_nt: TGTGCCAGCAGCTTAGGTAATTCACCCCTCCACTTT
clone_size: .
cdr3_length: 12
d_call: .
v_call: TRBV5-4
j_call: TRBJ1-6

cdr3_aa: CASTELNEQFF
cdr3_nt: TGTGCCAGCACGGAATTGAATGAGCAGTTCTTC
clone_size: .
cdr3_length: 11
d_call: .
v_call: TRBV27
j_call: TRBJ2-1

cdr3_aa: CASRDRGPTDHYEQYF
cdr3_nt: TGTGCCAGTAGGGACAGGGGACCCACAGACCATTACGAGCAGTACTTC
clone_size: .
cdr3_length: 16
d_call: TRBD1
v_call: TRBV19
j_call: TRBJ2-7

cdr3_aa: CASSTTRNTEAFF
cdr3_nt: TGTGCCAGTAGTACTACGCGGAACACTGAAGCTTTCTTT
clone_size: few
cdr3_length: 13
d_call: .
v_call: TRBV19
j_call: TRBJ1-1

cdr3_aa: CASSPRDRGTHEQYF
cdr3_nt: TGTGCCAGCTCACCACGGGACAGGGGAACCCACGAGCAGTACTTC
clone_size: once
cdr3_length: 15
d_call: TRBD1
v_call: TRBV18
j_call: TRBJ2-7

cdr3_aa: CASSLGSGWQAGEVTQYF
cdr3_nt: TGTGCCAGCAGCTTAGGCTCCGGTTGGCAGGCAGGGGAAGTGACCCAGTACTTC
clone_size: .
cdr3_length: 18
d_call: .
v_call: TRBV13
j_call: TRBJ2-5

cdr3_aa: CASSYSISNEQFF
cdr3_nt: TGTGCCAGCAGTTACTCGATTTCAAATGAGCAGTTCTTC
clone_size: .
cdr3_length: 13
d_call: .
v_call: TRBV6-5
j_call: TRBJ2-1

cdr3_aa: CASSSTGVLRGTYEQYF
cdr3_nt: TGTGCCAGCAGCTCAACGGGGGTTTTGCGGGGGACCTACGAGCAGTACTTC
clone_size: .
cdr3_length: 17
d_call: TRBD2
v_call: TRBV7-9
j_call: TRBJ2-7

cdr3_aa: CASSFGTGLELFF
cdr3_nt: TGTGCCAGCAGCTTCGGGACAGGGCTAGAGCTGTTTTTT
clone_size: once
cdr3_length: 13
d_call: TRBD1
v_call: TRBV5-4
j_call: TRBJ2-2

cdr3_aa: CASSRTGSNQPQHF
cdr3_nt: TGTGCCAGCAGTCGGACAGGAAGCAATCAGCCCCAGCATTTT
clone_size: .
cdr3_length: 14
d_call: TRBD1
v_call: TRBV27
j_call: TRBJ1-5

cdr3_aa: CASSFPGSHEQYF
cdr3_nt: TGTGCCAGCAGCTTCCCCGGGTCCCACGAGCAGTACTTC
clone_size: .
cdr3_length: 13
d_call: .
v_call: TRBV7-6
j_call: TRBJ2-7

cdr3_aa: CASSLTAGGAMKQFF
cdr3_nt: TGTGCCAGCAGCTTGACAGCGGGGGGAGCAATGAAGCAGTTCTTC
clone_size: medium-sized
cdr3_length: 15
d_call: TRBD2
v_call: TRBV7-2
j_call: TRBJ2-1

cdr3_aa: CASRGQSTDTQYF
cdr3_nt: TGTGCCAGCCGAGGACAGAGCACAGATACGCAGTATTTT
clone_size: .
cdr3_length: 13
d_call: .
v_call: TRBV11-3
j_call: TRBJ2-3

cdr3_aa: CASSSGNGYTF
cdr3_nt: TGTGCCAGCAGCTCGGGGAATGGCTACACCTTC
clone_size: .
cdr3_length: 11
d_call: .
v_call: TRBV5-6
j_call: TRBJ1-2

cdr3_aa: CASSPRKGGGSPEQYF
cdr3_nt: TGTGCCAGCAGCCCCCGGAAAGGCGGGGGGTCACCCGAGCAGTACTTC
clone_size: once
cdr3_length: 16
d_call: TRBD2
v_call: TRBV5-4
j_call: TRBJ2-7

cdr3_aa: CSAPNSGEQFF
cdr3_nt: TGCAGTGCTCCTAACTCCGGTGAGCAGTTCTTC
clone_size: .
cdr3_length: 11
d_call: .
v_call: TRBV20-1
j_call: TRBJ2-1

cdr3_aa: CASTKGSYNEQFF
cdr3_nt: TGTGCCAGCACGAAAGGCTCCTACAATGAGCAGTTCTTC
clone_size: .
cdr3_length: 13
d_call: .
v_call: TRBV5-5
j_call: TRBJ2-1

cdr3_aa: CASSLAGSGFVYSNQPQHF
cdr3_nt: TGTGCCAGCAGCCTAGCGGGTTCCGGGTTCGTATATAGCAATCAGCCCCAGCATTTT
clone_size: .
cdr3_length: 19
d_call: .
v_call: TRBV7-9
j_call: TRBJ1-5

cdr3_aa: CASSEAGAAYEQYF
cdr3_nt: TGCGCCAGCAGTGAGGCAGGGGCCGCCTACGAGCAGTACTTC
clone_size: .
cdr3_length: 14
d_call: .
v_call: TRBV10-1
j_call: TRBJ2-7

cdr3_aa: CASSLLGSSGANVLTF
cdr3_nt: TGTGCCAGCAGCTTGTTAGGGAGCTCTGGGGCCAACGTCCTGACTTTC
clone_size: .
cdr3_length: 16
d_call: .
v_call: TRBV7-9
j_call: TRBJ2-6

cdr3_aa: CASSLVGTPYGYTF
cdr3_nt: TGTGCCAGCAGCTTAGTAGGGACACCTTATGGCTACACCTTC
clone_size: .
cdr3_length: 14
d_call: .
v_call: TRBV5-4
j_call: TRBJ1-2

cdr3_aa: CASSNRAVQGIYGYTF
cdr3_nt: TGTGCCAGCAGCAATAGAGCGGTACAGGGGATCTATGGCTACACCTTC
clone_size: medium-sized
cdr3_length: 16
d_call: TRBD1
v_call: TRBV7-8
j_call: TRBJ1-2

cdr3_aa: CASSPGTGFSYEQYF
cdr3_nt: TGTGCCAGCAGCCCCGGGACAGGGTTCTCCTACGAGCAGTACTTC
clone_size: .
cdr3_length: 15
d_call: TRBD1
v_call: TRBV7-7
j_call: TRBJ2-7

cdr3_aa: CASSEWRSYEQYF
cdr3_nt: TGTGCCAGCAGTGAATGGAGGTCCTACGAGCAGTACTTC
clone_size: .
cdr3_length: 13
d_call: .
v_call: TRBV2
j_call: TRBJ2-7

cdr3_aa: CASNSQGQGDYGYTF
cdr3_nt: TGTGCCAGCAATTCCCAAGGACAGGGGGACTATGGCTACACCTTC
clone_size: .
cdr3_length: 15
d_call: TRBD1
v_call: TRBV6-5
j_call: TRBJ1-2

cdr3_aa: CASSLGPHYEQYF
cdr3_nt: TGTGCCAGCAGTTTAGGCCCCCACTACGAGCAGTACTTC
clone_size: .
cdr3_length: 13
d_call: .
v_call: TRBV27
j_call: TRBJ2-7

cdr3_aa: CASSGHSGSSTDTQYF
cdr3_nt: TGTGCCAGCAGCGGCCATAGCGGGTCAAGCACAGATACGCAGTATTTT
clone_size: .
cdr3_length: 16
d_call: TRBD2
v_call: TRBV9
j_call: TRBJ2-3

cdr3_aa: CASSSSAGTGGRANEKLFF
cdr3_nt: TGTGCCAGCTCATCATCCGCCGGGACAGGGGGACGTGCTAATGAAAAACTGTTTTTT
clone_size: .
cdr3_length: 19
d_call: TRBD1
v_call: TRBV18
j_call: TRBJ1-4

cdr3_aa: CASSLAGSFYEQYF
cdr3_nt: TGTGCCAGCAGTTTGGCGGGGAGCTTCTACGAGCAGTACTTC
clone_size: .
cdr3_length: 14
d_call: .
v_call: TRBV27
j_call: TRBJ2-7

cdr3_aa: CASSGEGTVEQFF
cdr3_nt: TGTGCCAGCAGTGGGGAGGGTACTGTTGAGCAGTTCTTC
clone_size: .
cdr3_length: 13
d_call: TRBD2
v_call: TRBV7-6
j_call: TRBJ2-1

cdr3_aa: CASSLTADRGLQEQYF
cdr3_nt: TGCGCCAGCAGCTTGACGGCGGACAGGGGGCTTCAAGAGCAGTACTTC
clone_size: .
cdr3_length: 16
d_call: TRBD1
v_call: TRBV5-1
j_call: TRBJ2-7

cdr3_aa: CASSLDFGGSGYLAKNIQYF
cdr3_nt: TGCGCCAGCAGCTTGGACTTTGGTGGCAGCGGCTACCTAGCCAAAAACATTCAGTACTTC
clone_size: few
cdr3_length: 20
d_call: .
v_call: TRBV5-1
j_call: TRBJ2-4

cdr3_aa: CATSRDYSDGYTF
cdr3_nt: TGTGCCACCAGCAGAGATTATAGTGATGGCTACACCTTC
clone_size: .
cdr3_length: 13
d_call: .
v_call: TRBV15
j_call: TRBJ1-2

cdr3_aa: CASSLRGAYEQYF
cdr3_nt: TGTGCCAGCAGCTTGCGGGGGGCGTACGAGCAGTACTTC
clone_size: .
cdr3_length: 13
d_call: .
v_call: TRBV5-4
j_call: TRBJ2-7

cdr3_aa: CASSQAGQLNTEAFF
cdr3_nt: TGTGCCAGCAGCCAAGCGGGACAGTTAAACACTGAAGCTTTCTTT
clone_size: .
cdr3_length: 15
d_call: TRBD1
v_call: TRBV14
j_call: TRBJ1-1

cdr3_aa: CASSSTGLGDTEAFF
cdr3_nt: TGTGCCAGCAGCTCCACAGGGCTGGGGGACACTGAAGCTTTCTTT
clone_size: once
cdr3_length: 15
d_call: .
v_call: TRBV7-6
j_call: TRBJ1-1